Shown below are 21 T cell receptor beta chains from a single sample sequenced in a study of cytomegalovirus exposure and HLA in healthy donors. The PCR made use of 60 Vbeta and 13 Jbeta primers. Assay used: immunoSEQ multiplex PCR; TCRdb lists only in-frame clones, some missing. This sample has roughly 200,000 clones, with 80% found just once. Sample: PBMCs. Receptors originate from a boy aged 5-17 years in good health and CMV-seronegative.

V and J are TRBV5-6 and TRBJ1-2; D ambiguous. Trimming took 0 bases from V and 4 from J, leaving 10 bases between them. This CDR3 has 14 residues. CDR1 SGHDT and CDR2 YYEEEE come from the germline V gene. For the CDR3, the DNA is TGTGCCAGCAGCTTGGTTGCGGCTCTCTATGGCTACACCTTC. Amino acids: CASSLVAALYGYTF. Combining the CDR3 with reference TRBV5-6 and TRBJ1-2 gives the whole variable domain DAGVTQSPTHLIKTRGQQVTLRCSPKSGHDTVSWYQQALGQGPQFIFQYYEEEERQRGNFPDRFSGHQFPNYSSELNVNALLLGDSALYLCASSLVAALYGYTFGSGTRLTVV.

This clone was detected a few times. The chain is built from TRBV28 and TRBJ1-1; weak D call: TRBD1 (5 bases). Germline CDR1 MDHEN, CDR2 SYDVKM. The CDR3 is 16 amino acids. V was clipped by 7 bases and J by 3 bases, with 21 bases between them. CDR3 DNA sequence: TGTGCCAGCACCCTACAGAAGCGGGGGTTGGACACTGAAGCTTTCTTT. Its protein is CASTLQKRGLDTEAFF.

The rearrangement joins TRBV4-1 to TRBJ2-7; 11 nucleotides line up with TRBD2. J gave up 3 bases and V 3 bases, and 19 bases lay outside the gene matches. This CDR3 contains 20 residues. The germline CDR1 and CDR2 sequences are MGHRA and YSYEKL. CDR3 loop: CASSQSFSGRALPTYYEQYF. The CDR3 DNA sequence: TGCGCCAGCAGCCAGAGCTTTAGCGGGAGGGCCCTTCCCACCTACTACGAGCAGTACTTC.

DNA of the CDR3: TGTGCCAGCAGCTTATTCCCGGCCGGGGAGGGAGAGACCCAGTACTTC. Translated, it gives CASSLFPAGEGETQYF. The V and J genes are TRBV7-2 and TRBJ2-5, with TRBD2 matching 7 bases. CDR3 size: 16 residues. V shed 2 bases and J 4 bases; nucleotides not matched to a gene: 10. Germline V lookup: CDR1 SGHTA, CDR2 FQGNSA.

This clone occurred once. The genes are TRBV4-1 and TRBJ2-2; 7 bases line up with TRBD2. Trimming at V came to 3 bases and at J to 6 bases, leaving 10 bases not matched to a gene. The CDR3 loop spans 16 amino acids. Germline V CDR1 and CDR2: MGHRA, YSYEKL. CDR3 nucleotide sequence: TGCGCCAGCAGCCACCAAATCCTGGGGAGGGCCGGGGAGCTGTTTTTT. Translating it yields CASSHQILGRAGELFF.

The chain employs TRBV5-1 and TRBJ2-7, with 7 bases fitting TRBD1. V lost 0 bases and J lost 0; bases outside the gene matches: 6. The germline V gene has CDR1 SGHRS and CDR2 YFSETQ. The CDR3 has 16 amino acids. The CDR3 sequence: CASSLEGQAYSYEQYF. CDR3 in DNA: TGCGCCAGCAGCTTGGAAGGACAGGCCTACTCCTACGAGCAGTACTTC.

The chain has TRBV13 and TRBJ2-3; 7 nucleotides match TRBD1. The germline V gene has CDR1 PRHDT and CDR2 FYEKMQ (reference sequence). CDR3 length: 15 residues. V lost 4 bases, J lost 3 bases, and 7 bases stayed unmatched. The CDR3 is CASSSEDRKTDTQYF. The CDR3, as DNA: TGTGCCAGCAGCTCCGAGGACAGGAAAACAGATACGCAGTATTTT. Looking up the rest from reference TRBV13 and TRBJ2-3 gives the full variable domain: AAGVIQSPRHLIKEKRETATLKCYPIPRHDTVYWYQQGPGQDPQFLISFYEKMQSDKGSIPDRFSAQQFSDYHSELNMSSLELGDSALYFCASSSEDRKTDTQYFGPGTRLTVL.

Points on this clone: Other DNA sequences of this sample code for an identical CDR3. This chain joins TRBV30 and TRBJ2-7, with TRBD1 matching over 8 bases. V lost 2 bases to trimming and J lost 2 bases; unmatched junction nucleotides: 5. The CDR3 spans 14 residues. Germline V gene sequence: CDR1 GTSNPN, CDR2 SVGIG (reference sequence). The CDR3 reads CAWSTGTGAYEQYF. In DNA, the CDR3 is TGTGCCTGGAGTACCGGGACAGGAGCCTACGAGCAGTACTTC.

V is TRBV20-1 and J is TRBJ2-7; D perhaps matches TRBD2 (6 bases). V was clipped by 3 bases and J by 5 bases, with 8 bases between them. The CDR3 spans 11 residues. The germline CDR1 and CDR2 sequences are DFQATT and SNEGSKA (reference sequence). CDR3 coding DNA: TGCAGTGCTAGCGGGAGCGACGAGCAGTACTTC. The encoded protein is CSASGSDEQYF.

The V call is TRBV30, the J call TRBJ1-5, with D unclear. V was trimmed by 0 bases and J by 4 bases, leaving 7 bases between them. The CDR3 contains 13 residues. Germline CDR1 is GTSNPN and CDR2 is SVGIG (reference sequence). The CDR3 coding sequence is TGTGCCTGGAGTGTATCGGGGAATCAGCCCCAGCATTTT. Its protein product is CAWSVSGNQPQHF.

This rearrangement joins TRBV27 to TRBJ1-4; TRBD1 aligns across 9 bases. The V gene's germline CDR1 is MNHEY and CDR2 SMNVEV (reference sequence). The trim removed 3 bases at V and 5 bases at J, leaving 7 bases unmatched. CDR3 length: 16 residues. For the CDR3, the DNA is TGTGCCAGCAGTTTGGGGAACGACAGGGGGAATGAAAAACTGTTTTTT. Amino acid sequence: CASSLGNDRGNEKLFF.

The rearrangement links TRBV30 to TRBJ2-7; no definite D call. Germline V CDR1 and CDR2: GTSNPN, SVGIG (reference sequence). This CDR3 is built from 12 residues. V lost 2 bases, J lost 0 bases, and 5 bases lay in between. The CDR3 DNA is TGTGCCTGGAGTCTTAGCTCCTACGAGCAGTACTTC. This translates into CAWSLSSYEQYF.

In its sample, this clone was seen once. In DNA, the CDR3 is TGTGCCAGCAGCTTAAGCGGTAGTAGGGCTAGCAATCAGCCCCAGCATTTT. Translating gives CASSLSGSRASNQPQHF. The chain recombines TRBV7-8 with TRBJ1-5; D is undetermined. V shed 2 bases and J shed 0 bases, with 14 bases lying between them. The CDR3 covers 17 residues. Germline-derived CDR1 and CDR2 are SGHVS and FQNEAQ.

The J gene is TRBJ2-3, the V gene TRBV11-1; 7 positions match TRBD1. The CDR3 spans 14 residues. V lost 5 bases and J lost 2; bases outside the gene matches: 4. The germline CDR1 and CDR2 sequences are SGHAT and FQDESV (reference sequence). This chain's CDR3 is CASSQTGLTDTQYF. The CDR3 DNA reads TGTGCCAGCAGCCAGACAGGGCTCACAGATACGCAGTATTTT.

The V and J genes are TRBV19 and TRBJ1-1; tentatively, D is TRBD1 (6 bases). The CDR3 length is 15 residues. Looked up from germline, CDR1 is LNHDA and CDR2 is SQIVND (reference sequence). Between the trimmed V and J ends, which lost 5 bases and 8 bases, there was a span of 21 bases. CDR3 in amino acids: CASSPRGRGAAEAFF. The CDR3 region has the DNA TGTGCCAGTAGTCCCCGAGGCCGGGGGGCCGCCGAAGCTTTCTTT.

The rearrangement uses TRBV9 and TRBJ1-3; a weak D match, TRBD1 (6 bases). Germline values: CDR1 SGDLS, CDR2 YYNGEE. V was clipped by 4 bases and J by 2 bases, with 13 bases between them. The CDR3 length is 15 residues. CDR3 bases: TGTGCCAGCAGCCAGAAACAGGGAGCTGGAAACACCATATATTTT. Protein sequence: CASSQKQGAGNTIYF. The variable domain in full, with the rest retrieved from reference TRBV9 and TRBJ1-3, is DSGVTQTPKHLITATGQRVTLRCSPRSGDLSVYWYQQSLDQGLQFLIQYYNGEERAKGNILERFSAQQFPDLHSELNLSSLELGDSALYFCASSQKQGAGNTIYFGEGSWLTVV.

This clone came up a few times. This sequence joins TRBV19 and TRBJ1-2; TRBD1 aligns across 10 bases. J lost 0 bases, V lost 6 bases, and 4 bases had no gene match. From germline, CDR1 is LNHDA and CDR2 SQIVND (reference sequence). The CDR3 totals 15 residues. The CDR3 nucleotides read TGTGCCAGTAGGAGGGGACAGGGGCCTAACTATGGCTACACCTTC. Translation gives CASRRGQGPNYGYTF.

The V call is TRBV5-1, the J call TRBJ1-1, with a tentative D call TRBD1 (6 bases). The CDR3 runs to 13 residues. V lost 3 bases to trimming and J lost 7 bases, with 13 bases between them. Germline V gives CDR1 SGHRS, CDR2 YFSETQ. Here the CDR3 reads CASSSADSLEAFF. As DNA, the CDR3 is TGCGCCAGCAGCTCGGCGGACAGCCTTGAAGCTTTCTTT.

This clone was counted between two and nine times. V is TRBV9 and J is TRBJ1-3; weak D call: TRBD1 (5 bases). CDR1 and CDR2 (germline): SGDLS, YYNGEE. Trimming cost V 0 bases and J 0 bases, with 7 bases left between them. The CDR3 is 15 amino acids. The CDR3 here is CASSVVGDSGNTIYF. CDR3 nucleotide sequence: TGTGCCAGCAGCGTAGTAGGGGACTCTGGAAACACCATATATTTT.

This clone was seen once. V is TRBV5-6 and J is TRBJ1-1; the match to TRBD1 covers 9 bases. CDR3 length: 16 amino acids. Losses at the gene ends were 4 bases for V and 2 bases for J; bases not matched to a gene: 9. Germline V gene data show CDR1 as SGHDT and CDR2 as YYEEEE. The DNA for the CDR3 is TGTGCCAGCAGCGCCGGATGGGACAGGGCAAACACTGAAGCTTTCTTT. It codes for CASSAGWDRANTEAFF.

V and J are TRBV28 and TRBJ2-3; a possible D gene is TRBD1 (6 bases). The CDR3 is made up of 18 amino acids. V was trimmed by 7 bases and J by 2 bases, leaving 25 bases between them. Germline CDR1 is MDHEN and CDR2 is SYDVKM. CDR3 amino acids: CASTTLPTGQPHTDTQYF. CDR3 DNA sequence: TGTGCCAGCACTACCCTACCGACGGGACAACCACACACAGATACGCAGTATTTT.